These 5 T cell receptor beta chains originate from one sample sequenced in a study of blood T cell repertoires in COVID-19. Measured with immunoSEQ multiplex PCR; TCRdb has only the in-frame clones, and not every one. Counted here are some 250,000 clones, just over 85% occurring once; the ten biggest clones make up 2.2%. The sample taken for sequencing was peripheral blood. The receptors originated from a man aged 25 to 45 who had recovered from COVID-19.

The J gene is TRBJ2-7, the V gene TRBV30; D uncertain. Germline V gives CDR1 GTSNPN, CDR2 SVGIG (reference sequence). The CDR3 is 13 amino acids. Between the trimmed V and J ends, which lost 1 base and 0 bases, there was a span of 7 bases. CDR3 in DNA: TGTGCCTGGAGTGGCGGCGCCTCCTACGAGCAGTACTTC. It translates to CAWSGGASYEQYF.

This clone was detected only a few times. V gene TRBV6-5 combines with J gene TRBJ2-2; tentative D call: TRBD2 (5 bases). The ends were cut back, 6 bases at V and 1 base at J, with 12 bases in the middle. In germline, CDR1 is MNHEY, CDR2 SVGAGI. The CDR3 length is 15 residues. This CDR3 reads CASRVADLNTGELFF. In DNA, the CDR3 is TGTGCCAGCAGGGTGGCGGACTTGAACACCGGGGAGCTGTTTTTT.

CDR3 sequence: CASSSRDSNQPQHF. Written as DNA, the CDR3 is TGTGCCAGTAGTAGCAGGGATAGCAATCAGCCCCAGCATTTT. The V gene is TRBV19, the J gene TRBJ1-5, with a weak D call TRBD1 (5 bases). The CDR3 is 14 amino acids. The germline gives CDR1 LNHDA, CDR2 SQIVND (reference sequence). Trimming took off 4 bases at V and 0 bases at J, with 7 bases between the two ends.

The gene calls are TRBV5-8 and TRBJ2-5; possibly TRBD1 for D (5 bases). The CDR3 has 16 amino acids. Germline V gene data show CDR1 as SGHTS and CDR2 as YDEGEE. The V gene lost 6 bases and the J gene lost 4 bases, with 22 bases spanning the gap. DNA for the CDR3: TGTGCCAGCACCTTAGGTGACAGCTACCTTGGAGAGACCCAGTACTTC. This sequence encodes CASTLGDSYLGETQYF.

The rearrangement links TRBV24-1 to TRBJ2-3; TRBD2 matches at 14 bases. The V segment lost 3 bases and the J segment 5 bases; nucleotides outside the gene matches: 3. The CDR3 totals 16 residues. Germline V gene lookup returns CDR1 KGHDR and CDR2 SFDVKD. This CDR3 reads CATSDGTSGGLDTQYF. In DNA form, the CDR3 reads TGTGCCACCAGTGATGGGACTAGCGGGGGTTTAGATACGCAGTATTTT.